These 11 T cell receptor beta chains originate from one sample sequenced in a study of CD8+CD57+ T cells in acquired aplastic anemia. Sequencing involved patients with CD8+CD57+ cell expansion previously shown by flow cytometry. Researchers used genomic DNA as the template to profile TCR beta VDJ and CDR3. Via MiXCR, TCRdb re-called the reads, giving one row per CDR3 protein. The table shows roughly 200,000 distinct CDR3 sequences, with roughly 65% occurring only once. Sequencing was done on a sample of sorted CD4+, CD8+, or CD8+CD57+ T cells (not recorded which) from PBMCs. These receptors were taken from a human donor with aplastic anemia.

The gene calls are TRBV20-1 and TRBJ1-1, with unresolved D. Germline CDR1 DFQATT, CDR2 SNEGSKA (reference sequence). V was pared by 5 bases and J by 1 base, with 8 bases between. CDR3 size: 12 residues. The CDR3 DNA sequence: TGCAGTGCTTTACAGACGAACACTGAAGCTTTCTTT. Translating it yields CSALQTNTEAFF.

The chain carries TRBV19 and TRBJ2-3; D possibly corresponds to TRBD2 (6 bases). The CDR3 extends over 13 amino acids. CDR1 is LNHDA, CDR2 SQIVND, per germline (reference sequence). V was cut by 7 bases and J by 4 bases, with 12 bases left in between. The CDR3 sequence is CASKTGAADTQYF. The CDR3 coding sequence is TGTGCCAGTAAGACGGGAGCAGCAGATACGCAGTATTTT.

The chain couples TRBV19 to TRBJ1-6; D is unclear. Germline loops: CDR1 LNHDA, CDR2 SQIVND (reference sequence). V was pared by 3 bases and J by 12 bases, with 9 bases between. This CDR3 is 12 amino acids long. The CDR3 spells CASSMTSGPLHF. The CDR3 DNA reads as TGTGCCAGTAGTATGACTAGCGGACCCCTCCACTTT.

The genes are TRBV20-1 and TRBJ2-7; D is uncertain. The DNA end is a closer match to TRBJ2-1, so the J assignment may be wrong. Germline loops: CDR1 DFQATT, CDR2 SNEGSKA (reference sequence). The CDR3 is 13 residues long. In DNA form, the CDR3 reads TGCAGTGCTAGAGAAGACACCGGAACGCCGCAGTTCTTC. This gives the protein CSAREDTGTPQFF.

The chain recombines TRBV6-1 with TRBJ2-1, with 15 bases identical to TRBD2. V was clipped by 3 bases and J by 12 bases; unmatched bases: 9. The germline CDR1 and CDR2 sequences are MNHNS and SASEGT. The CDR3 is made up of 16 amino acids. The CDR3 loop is CASSDSWTSGGAMQFF. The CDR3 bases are TGTGCCAGCAGTGATTCCTGGACTAGCGGGGGGGCGATGCAGTTCTTC.

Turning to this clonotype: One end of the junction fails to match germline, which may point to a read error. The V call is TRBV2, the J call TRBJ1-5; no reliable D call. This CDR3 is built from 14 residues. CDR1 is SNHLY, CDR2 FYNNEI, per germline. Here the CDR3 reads CASSGPWGNQPQHF. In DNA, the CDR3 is TGTGCCAGCAGTGGGCCCTGGGGTAATCAGCCCCAACATTTT. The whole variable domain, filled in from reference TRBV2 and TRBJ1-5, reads EPEVTQTPSHQVTQMGQEVILRCVPISNHLYFYWYRQILGQKVEFLVSFYNNEISEKSEIFDDQFSVERPDGSNFTLKIRSTKLEDSAMYFCASSGPWGNQPQHFGDGTRLSIL.

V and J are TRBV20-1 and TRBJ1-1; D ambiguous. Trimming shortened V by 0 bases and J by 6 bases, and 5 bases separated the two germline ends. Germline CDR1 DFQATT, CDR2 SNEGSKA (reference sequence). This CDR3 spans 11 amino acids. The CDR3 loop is CSAREGSEAFF. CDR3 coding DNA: TGCAGTGCTAGAGAGGGATCTGAAGCTTTCTTT.

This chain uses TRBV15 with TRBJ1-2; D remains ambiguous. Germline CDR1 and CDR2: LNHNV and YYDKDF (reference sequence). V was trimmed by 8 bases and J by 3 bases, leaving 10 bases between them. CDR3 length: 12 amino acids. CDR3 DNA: TGTGCCACCGGTCCAGATTACTATGGCTACACCTTC. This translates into CATGPDYYGYTF.

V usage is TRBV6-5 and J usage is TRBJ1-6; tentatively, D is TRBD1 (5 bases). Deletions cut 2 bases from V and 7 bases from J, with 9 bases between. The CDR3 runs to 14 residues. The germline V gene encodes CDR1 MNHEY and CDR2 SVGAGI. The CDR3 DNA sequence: TGTGCCAGCAGTTACGGGGGGGAGAATTCACCCCTCCACTTT. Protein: CASSYGGENSPLHF.

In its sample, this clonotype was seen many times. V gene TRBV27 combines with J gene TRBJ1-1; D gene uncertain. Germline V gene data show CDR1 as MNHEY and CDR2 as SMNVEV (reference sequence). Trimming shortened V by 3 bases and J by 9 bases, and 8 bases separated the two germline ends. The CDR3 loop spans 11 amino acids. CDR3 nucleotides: TGTGCCAGCAGTTTCGCAGGCCAAGCTTTCTTT. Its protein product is CASSFAGQAFF.

The CDR3 DNA sequence: TGTGCCAGCAGCTTAGCCGGGGATGGGCAGTTCTTC. Its protein product is CASSLAGDGQFF. The chain joins TRBV7-9 to TRBJ2-1, with D perhaps matching TRBD2 (5 bases). The CDR3 length is 12 residues. Deletions cut 0 bases from V and 12 bases from J, with 9 bases between. Germline values: CDR1 SEHNR, CDR2 FQNEAQ (reference sequence).